The rows below give T cell receptor beta chains drawn from one sample of a study of cytomegalovirus exposure and HLA in healthy donors. Libraries were prepared by immunoSEQ multiplex PCR; TCRdb keeps only in-frame clonotypes and omits some of them. Counted here are more than 140,000 clones, 85% to 90% occurring once; the ten biggest clones make up around 3.4%. Sequencing was done on a sample of PBMCs. These receptor sequences come from a woman aged 18 to 35 in good health and CMV-seropositive. Each CDR3 is given with its conserved first and last residue. D genes are given only for firm matches. Expanded clones get a size class; other rows say once, few or many, or leave the size out.

j_gene	d_gene	v_gene	abundance	CDR3nt	CDR3aa
TRBJ2-7	-	TRBV15	-	TGTGCCACCTCCACTAGCTGGGACGAGCAGTACTTC	CATSTSWDEQYF
TRBJ2-7	TRBD1	TRBV20-1	-	TGCAGTGCCCCACAGGGGTTCGAGCAGTACTTC	CSAPQGFEQYF
TRBJ1-1	-	TRBV5-1	few	TGCGCCAGCAGCTTGGACAGTCCTTCCACTGAAGCTTTCTTT	CASSLDSPSTEAFF
TRBJ2-1	TRBD2	TRBV7-9	-	TGTGCCAGCAGCCAACCCCCTAGCGGGAGAGTGGATGAGCAGTTCTTC	CASSQPPSGRVDEQFF
TRBJ2-7	TRBD2	TRBV5-6	-	TGTGCCAGCAGCCGGGGGGCTAGCGGGAGGGCGAATAGAATCTACGAGCAGTACTTC	CASSRGASGRANRIYEQYF
TRBJ2-5	-	TRBV6-5	-	TGTGCCAGCAGATCCTCCGGGGGACTGGAGTCCCAGTACTTC	CASRSSGGLESQYF
TRBJ2-7	TRBD2	TRBV5-4	-	TGTGCCAGCAGCTTGGCTAGCGGGAGCCGGGACGAGCAGTACTTC	CASSLASGSRDEQYF
TRBJ2-3	TRBD2	TRBV9	-	TGTGCCAGCAGCCCCCGTCTAGCGGGACACACAGATACGCAGTATTTT	CASSPRLAGHTDTQYF
TRBJ2-3	-	TRBV7-9	-	TGTGCCAGCAGCTTTGAGGGAACCTCGCAGTATTTT	CASSFEGTSQYF
TRBJ1-3	-	TRBV6-5	-	TGTGCCAGCAGTTACTCGCCGGGACAAGGAAACACCATATATTTT	CASSYSPGQGNTIYF
TRBJ2-5	TRBD1	TRBV14	once	TGTGCCAGCAGCCACACCGGGACAGGGGAAGAGACCCAGTACTTC	CASSHTGTGEETQYF
TRBJ1-2	TRBD1	TRBV7-9	few	TGTGCCAGCAGCTTAGTCGGGGGACAGGGGCGCAACTATGGCTACACCTTC	CASSLVGGQGRNYGYTF
TRBJ1-1	TRBD1	TRBV5-1	-	TGCGCCAGCAGCCCCGGACAGGTGAACACTGAAGCTTTCTTT	CASSPGQVNTEAFF
TRBJ1-2	-	TRBV7-9	-	TGTGCCAGCAGCTTTCTCGCCAGGTCCAACTATGGCTACACCTTC	CASSFLARSNYGYTF
TRBJ2-2	-	TRBV28	-	TGTGCCAGCAGCGTCACCGGGGAGCTGTTTTTT	CASSVTGELFF
TRBJ2-7	TRBD1	TRBV18	few	TGTGCCAGCTCCTTGAACAGGGGGATAACTTACGAGCAGTACTTC	CASSLNRGITYEQYF
TRBJ2-3	TRBD2	TRBV9	once	TGTGCCAGCCCCGGGACTAGCGGGAGGGCCAGGGCAGATACGCAGTATTTT	CASPGTSGRARADTQYF
TRBJ1-5	-	TRBV2	-	TGTGCCAGCAGTGAAGGAGGTCAGCCCCAGCATTTT	CASSEGGQPQHF
TRBJ2-3	TRBD2	TRBV7-2	-	TGTGCCAGCAGCTTTGGCGGGAGGTCAGATACGCAGTATTTT	CASSFGGRSDTQYF
TRBJ2-7	TRBD1	TRBV11-3	-	TGTGCCAGCAGCTTAGGACAGGGGCCGTACGAGCAGTACTTC	CASSLGQGPYEQYF
TRBJ2-7	-	TRBV19	-	TGTGCCAGTAGTCGCTCGGGGGACTACGAGCAGTACTTC	CASSRSGDYEQYF
TRBJ2-1	TRBD2	TRBV30	once	TGTGCCTGGAGTGTACTCTTAACCGGGACTAGCGGGAGTAGGCAGTTCTTC	CAWSVLLTGTSGSRQFF
TRBJ1-2	TRBD1	TRBV19	-	TGTGCCAGTAGTATCCAGGGGGACGGCTACACCTTC	CASSIQGDGYTF
TRBJ1-2	TRBD1	TRBV6-5	-	TGTGCCAGCAGCGCCGGGACAGGGGACGGCTACACCTTC	CASSAGTGDGYTF
TRBJ2-2	-	TRBV30	-	TGTGCCTGGAGTGTACAAGGGGCCGGGGAGCTGTTTTTT	CAWSVQGAGELFF
TRBJ2-7	TRBD1	TRBV5-4	-	TGTGCCAGCAGCTTGGGGACAGGGAGAGACGAGCAGTACTTC	CASSLGTGRDEQYF
TRBJ2-7	-	TRBV16	many	TGTGCCAGCAGCCCCGGGGGTGGCTACGAGCAGTACTTC	CASSPGGGYEQYF
TRBJ1-1	TRBD1	TRBV10-2	-	TGCGCCACTCATAAGGACAGGGCGGGAGCTGAAGCTTTCTTT	CATHKDRAGAEAFF
TRBJ2-7	-	TRBV6-5	once	TGTGCCAGCGGGCAGCGGGTGAGGCTTTACGAGCAGTACTTC	CASGQRVRLYEQYF
TRBJ1-5	-	TRBV21-1	-	TGTGCCAGCATGGACAGGGGGCAAGGGAATCAGCCCCAGCATTTT	CASMDRGQGNQPQHF
TRBJ2-1	TRBD1	TRBV5-1	-	TGCGCCAGCAGCCCACTGTTGGGACAGGGGAACAATGAGCAGTTCTTC	CASSPLLGQGNNEQFF
TRBJ2-7	TRBD1	TRBV7-2	-	TGTGCCAGCAGCCCCGCTCCGGGACAGGGATGGGAGCAGTACTTC	CASSPAPGQGWEQYF
TRBJ1-1	-	TRBV11-3	-	TGTGCCAGCAGTCGACAGGTGAACACTGAAGCTTTCTTT	CASSRQVNTEAFF
TRBJ1-1	TRBD1	TRBV7-9	once	TGTGCCAGCAGCTCGGAGGACAGGGGTGATACTGAAGCTTTCTTT	CASSSEDRGDTEAFF
TRBJ2-7	TRBD1	TRBV30	once	TGTGCCTGGAGTTCGGGACAGAACTCCTACGAGCAGTACTTC	CAWSSGQNSYEQYF
TRBJ2-1	-	TRBV7-6	-	TGTGCCAGCAGCTTCTACGGGAATTACAATGAGCAGTTCTTC	CASSFYGNYNEQFF
TRBJ2-7	-	TRBV11-1	-	TGTGCCAGCAGCTTAGCCGGGGGTTTAATCTACGAGCAGTACTTC	CASSLAGGLIYEQYF